This TCR beta chain was recorded in a study of T cell repertoires in cytomegalovirus infection. This clonotype was recorded many times. The germline V gene has CDR1 SGHTA and CDR2 FQGNSA. The CDR3 extends over 14 amino acids. Deletions cut 1 base from V and 3 bases from J, with 10 bases between. TCRdb fed the reads into MiXCR, producing one record per CDR3 protein. The sample records 300,000 to 400,000 distinct CDR3 sequences, about a sixth being singletons. The clonotype comes from a human donor in good health (CMV status not recorded). Some clones in this sample may be carry-over from other donors' samples. Sequencing was done on a sample of PBMCs. The chain uses TRBV7-2 and TRBJ2-7; D tentatively fits TRBD1 or TRBD2 (5 bases each). CDR3 region: CASSLGGFLYEQYF. The DNA of the CDR3 is TGTGCCAGCAGCTTAGGGGGGTTCCTCTACGAGCAGTACTTC.